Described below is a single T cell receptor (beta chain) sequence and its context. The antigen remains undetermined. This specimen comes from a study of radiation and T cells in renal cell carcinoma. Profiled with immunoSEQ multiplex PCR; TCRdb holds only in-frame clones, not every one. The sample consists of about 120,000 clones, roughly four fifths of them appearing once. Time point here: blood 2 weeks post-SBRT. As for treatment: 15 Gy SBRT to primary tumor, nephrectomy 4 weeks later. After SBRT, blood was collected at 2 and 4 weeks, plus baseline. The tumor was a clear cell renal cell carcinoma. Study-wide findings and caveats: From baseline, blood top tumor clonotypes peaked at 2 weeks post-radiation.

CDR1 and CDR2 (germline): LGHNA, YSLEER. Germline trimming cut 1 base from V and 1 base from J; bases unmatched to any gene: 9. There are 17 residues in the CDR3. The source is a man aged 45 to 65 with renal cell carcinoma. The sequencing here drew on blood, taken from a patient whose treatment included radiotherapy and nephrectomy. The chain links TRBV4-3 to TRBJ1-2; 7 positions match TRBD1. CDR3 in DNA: TGCGCCAGCAGCCAAGGTATCAACAGGGGCCATAACTATGGCTACACCTTC. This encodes CASSQGINRGHNYGYTF.